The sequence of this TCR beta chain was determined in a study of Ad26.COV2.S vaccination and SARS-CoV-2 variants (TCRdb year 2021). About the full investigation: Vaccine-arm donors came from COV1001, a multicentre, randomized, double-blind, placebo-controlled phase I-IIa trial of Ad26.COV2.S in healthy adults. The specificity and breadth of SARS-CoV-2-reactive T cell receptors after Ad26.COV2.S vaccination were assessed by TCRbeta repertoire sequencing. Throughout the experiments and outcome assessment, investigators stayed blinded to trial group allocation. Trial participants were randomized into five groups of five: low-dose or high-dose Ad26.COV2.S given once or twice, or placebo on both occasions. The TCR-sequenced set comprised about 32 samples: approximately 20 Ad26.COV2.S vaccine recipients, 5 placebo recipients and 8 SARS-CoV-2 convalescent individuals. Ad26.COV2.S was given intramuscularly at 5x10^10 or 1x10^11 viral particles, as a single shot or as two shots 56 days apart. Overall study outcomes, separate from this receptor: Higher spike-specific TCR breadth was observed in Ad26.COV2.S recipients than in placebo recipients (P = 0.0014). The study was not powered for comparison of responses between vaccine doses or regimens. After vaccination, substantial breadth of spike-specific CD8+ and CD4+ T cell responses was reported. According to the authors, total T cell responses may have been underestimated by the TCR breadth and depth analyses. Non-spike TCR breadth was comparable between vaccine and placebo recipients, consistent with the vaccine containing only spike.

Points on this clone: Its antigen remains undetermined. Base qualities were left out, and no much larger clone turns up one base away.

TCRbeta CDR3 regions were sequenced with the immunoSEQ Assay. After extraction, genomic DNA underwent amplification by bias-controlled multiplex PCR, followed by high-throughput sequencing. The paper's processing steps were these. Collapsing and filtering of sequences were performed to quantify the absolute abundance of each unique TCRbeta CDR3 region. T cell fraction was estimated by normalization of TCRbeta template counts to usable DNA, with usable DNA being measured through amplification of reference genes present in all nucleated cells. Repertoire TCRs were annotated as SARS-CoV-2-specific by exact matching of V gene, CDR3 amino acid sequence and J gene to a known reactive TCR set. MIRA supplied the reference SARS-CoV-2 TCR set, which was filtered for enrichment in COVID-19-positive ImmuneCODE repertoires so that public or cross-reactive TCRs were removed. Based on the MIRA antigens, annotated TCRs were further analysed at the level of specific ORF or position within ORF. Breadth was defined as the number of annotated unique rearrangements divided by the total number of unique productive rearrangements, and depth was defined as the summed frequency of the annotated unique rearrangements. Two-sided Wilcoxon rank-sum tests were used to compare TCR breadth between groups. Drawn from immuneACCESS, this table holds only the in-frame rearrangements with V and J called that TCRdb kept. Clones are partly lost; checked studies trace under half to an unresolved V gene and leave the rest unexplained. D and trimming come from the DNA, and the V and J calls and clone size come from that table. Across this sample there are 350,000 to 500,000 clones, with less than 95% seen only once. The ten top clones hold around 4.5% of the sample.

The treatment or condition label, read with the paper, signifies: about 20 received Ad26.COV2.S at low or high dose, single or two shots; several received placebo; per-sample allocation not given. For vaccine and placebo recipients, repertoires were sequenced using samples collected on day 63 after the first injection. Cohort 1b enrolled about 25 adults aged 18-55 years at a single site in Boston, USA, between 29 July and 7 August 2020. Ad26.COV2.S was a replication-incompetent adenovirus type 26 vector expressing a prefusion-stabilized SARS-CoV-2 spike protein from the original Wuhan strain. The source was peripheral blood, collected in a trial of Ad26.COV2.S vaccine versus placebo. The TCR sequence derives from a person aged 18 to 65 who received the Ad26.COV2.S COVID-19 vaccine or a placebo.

The CDR3 region reads CASSVVRGRAAYEQYF. The nucleotide sequence is given as TGTGCCAGCAGCGTAGTTAGGGGCCGCGCAGCCTACGAGCAGTACTTC. The chain links TRBV9 with TRBJ2-7; TRBD1 is perhaps the D gene, given 5 matching bases. Taken from cysteine to phenylalanine, the CDR3 has 16 residues. Just CDR3 DNA is preserved here, 48 bases in frame from base 1. From a lookup of the germline V gene, CDR1 and CDR2 are SGDLS and YYNGEE. V is pared back by 0 bases and J by 2 bases, with 15 bases lying between the germline termini.